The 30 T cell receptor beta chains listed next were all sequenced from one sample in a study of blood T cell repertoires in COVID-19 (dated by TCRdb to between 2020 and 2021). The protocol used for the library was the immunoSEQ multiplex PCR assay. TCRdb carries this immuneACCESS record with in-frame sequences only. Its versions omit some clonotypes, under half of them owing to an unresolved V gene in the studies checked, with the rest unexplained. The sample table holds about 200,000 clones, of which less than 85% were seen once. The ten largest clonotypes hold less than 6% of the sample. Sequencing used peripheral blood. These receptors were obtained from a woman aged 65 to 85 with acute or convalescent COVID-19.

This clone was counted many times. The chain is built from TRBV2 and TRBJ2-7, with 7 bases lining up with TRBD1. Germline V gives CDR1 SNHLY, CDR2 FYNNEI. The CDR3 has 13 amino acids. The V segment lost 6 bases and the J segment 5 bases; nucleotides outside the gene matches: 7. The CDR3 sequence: CASRADRAHEQYF. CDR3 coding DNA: TGTGCCAGCAGAGCTGACAGGGCCCACGAGCAGTACTTC.

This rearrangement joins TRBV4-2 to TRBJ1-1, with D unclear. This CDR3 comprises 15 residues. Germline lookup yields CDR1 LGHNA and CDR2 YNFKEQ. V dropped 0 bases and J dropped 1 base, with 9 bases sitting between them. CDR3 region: CASSQELLGNTEAFF. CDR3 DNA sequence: TGTGCCAGCAGCCAAGAATTACTCGGGAACACTGAAGCTTTCTTT.

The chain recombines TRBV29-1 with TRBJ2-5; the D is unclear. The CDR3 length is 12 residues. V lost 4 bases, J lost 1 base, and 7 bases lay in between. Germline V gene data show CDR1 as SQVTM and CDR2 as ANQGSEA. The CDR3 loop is CSVVQAQETQYF. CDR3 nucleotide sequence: TGCAGCGTTGTTCAGGCCCAAGAGACCCAGTACTTC.

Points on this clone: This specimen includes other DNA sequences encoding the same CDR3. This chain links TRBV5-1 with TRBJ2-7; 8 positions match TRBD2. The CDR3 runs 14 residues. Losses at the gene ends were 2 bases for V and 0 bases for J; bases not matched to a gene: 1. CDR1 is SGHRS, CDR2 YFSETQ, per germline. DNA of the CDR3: TGCGCCAGCAGCTTAACTAGCGGCTCCTACGAGCAGTACTTC. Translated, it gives CASSLTSGSYEQYF.

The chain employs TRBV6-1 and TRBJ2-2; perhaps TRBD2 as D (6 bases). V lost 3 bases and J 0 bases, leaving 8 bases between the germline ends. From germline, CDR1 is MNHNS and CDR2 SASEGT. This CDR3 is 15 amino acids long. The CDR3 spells CASSDSGPNTGELFF. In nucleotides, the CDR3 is TGTGCCAGCAGTGATAGCGGACCGAACACCGGGGAGCTGTTTTTT.

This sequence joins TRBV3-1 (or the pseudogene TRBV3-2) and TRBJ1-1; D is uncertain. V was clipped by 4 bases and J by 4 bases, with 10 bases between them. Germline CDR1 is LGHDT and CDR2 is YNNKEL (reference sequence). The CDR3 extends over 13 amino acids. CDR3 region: CASSPTTSTEAFF. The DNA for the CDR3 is TGTGCCAGCAGCCCGACAACGAGCACTGAAGCTTTCTTT.

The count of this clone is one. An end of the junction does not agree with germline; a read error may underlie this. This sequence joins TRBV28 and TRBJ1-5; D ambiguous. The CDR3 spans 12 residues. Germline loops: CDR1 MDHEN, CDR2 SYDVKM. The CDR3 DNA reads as TGTGGGTCCTTCAGTAGCTATCAGCCCCAGCATTTT. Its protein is CGSFSSYQPQHF.

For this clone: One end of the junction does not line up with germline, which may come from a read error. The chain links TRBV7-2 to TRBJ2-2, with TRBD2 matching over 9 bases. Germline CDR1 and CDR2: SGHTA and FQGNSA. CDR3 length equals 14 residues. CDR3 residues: CASRLAETSGGPFF. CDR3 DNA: TGTGCCAGCAGATTAGCCGAGACTAGCGGCGGGCCGTTTTTT.

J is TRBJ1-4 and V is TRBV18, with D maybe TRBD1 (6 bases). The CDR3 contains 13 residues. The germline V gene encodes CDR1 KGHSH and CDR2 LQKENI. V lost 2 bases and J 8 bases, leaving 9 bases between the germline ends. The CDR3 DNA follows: TGTGCCAGCTCACCAGGGGGCCGGGAAAAACTGTTTTTT. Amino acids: CASSPGGREKLFF.

The CDR3 nucleotides read TGTGCCATCAGCGGCCCGAGCGGGACAAGCTCCTACGAGCAGTACTTC. This gives the protein CAISGPSGTSSYEQYF. V gene TRBV10-3 combines with J gene TRBJ2-7; D perhaps matches TRBD2 (7 bases). Trimming took off 6 bases at V and 0 bases at J, with 18 bases between the two ends. The CDR3 loop spans 16 amino acids. Germline V gene data show CDR1 as ENHRY and CDR2 as SYGVKD.

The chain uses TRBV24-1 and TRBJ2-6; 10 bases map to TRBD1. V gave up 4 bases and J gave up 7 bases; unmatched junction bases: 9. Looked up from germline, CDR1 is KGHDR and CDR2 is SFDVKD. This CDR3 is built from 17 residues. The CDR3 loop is CATSESGQGVKANVLTF. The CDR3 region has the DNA TGTGCCACCAGTGAGTCCGGACAGGGGGTTAAAGCCAACGTCCTGACTTTC.

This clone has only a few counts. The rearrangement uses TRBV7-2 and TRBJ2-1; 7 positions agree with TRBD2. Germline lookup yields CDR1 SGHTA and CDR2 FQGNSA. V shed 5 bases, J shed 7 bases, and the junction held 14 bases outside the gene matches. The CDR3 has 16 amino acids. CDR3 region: CASSPAGTTLGNEQFF. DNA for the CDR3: TGTGCCAGCAGCCCCGCCGGGACTACACTAGGGAATGAGCAGTTCTTC.

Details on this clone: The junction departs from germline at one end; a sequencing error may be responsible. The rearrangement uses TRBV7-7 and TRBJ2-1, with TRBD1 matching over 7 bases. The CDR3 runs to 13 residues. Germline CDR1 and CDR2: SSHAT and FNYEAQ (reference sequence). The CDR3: CASSLDRPNEQFF. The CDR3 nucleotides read TGTGCTAGCAGCTTGGACAGGCCGAATGAGCAGTTCTTC. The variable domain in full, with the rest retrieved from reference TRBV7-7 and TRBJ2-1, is GAGVSQSPRYKVTKRGQDVTLRCDPISSHATLYWYQQALGQGPEFLTYFNYEAQPDKSGLPSDRFSAERPEGSISTLTIQRTEQRDSAMYRCASSLDRPNEQFFGPGTRLTVL.

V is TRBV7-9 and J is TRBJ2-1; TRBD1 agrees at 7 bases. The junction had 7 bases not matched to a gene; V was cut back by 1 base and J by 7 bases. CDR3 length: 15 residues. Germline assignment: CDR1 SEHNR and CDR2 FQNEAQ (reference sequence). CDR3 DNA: TGTGCCAGCAGCTTAGGTTTGACAGGGAGAAATGAGCAGTTCTTC. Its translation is CASSLGLTGRNEQFF.

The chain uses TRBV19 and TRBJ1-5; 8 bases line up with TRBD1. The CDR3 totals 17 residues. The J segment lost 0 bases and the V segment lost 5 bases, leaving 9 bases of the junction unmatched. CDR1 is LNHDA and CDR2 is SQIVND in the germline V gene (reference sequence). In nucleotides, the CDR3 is TGTGCCAGTAGTCCAGAGGGGACAGGAGTTAGCAATCAGCCCCAGCATTTT. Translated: CASSPEGTGVSNQPQHF. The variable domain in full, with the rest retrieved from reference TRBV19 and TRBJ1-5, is DGGITQSPKYLFRKEGQNVTLSCEQNLNHDAMYWYRQDPGQGLRLIYYSQIVNDFQKGDIAEGYSVSREKKESFPLTVTSAQKNPTAFYLCASSPEGTGVSNQPQHFGDGTRLSIL.

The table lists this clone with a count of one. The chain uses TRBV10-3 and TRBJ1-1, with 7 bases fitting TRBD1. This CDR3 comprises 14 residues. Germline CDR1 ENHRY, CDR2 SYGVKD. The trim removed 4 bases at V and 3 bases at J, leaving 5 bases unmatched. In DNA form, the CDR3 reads TGTGCCATCAGTGTGGTCAGGGGGGACACTGAAGCTTTCTTT. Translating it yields CAISVVRGDTEAFF.

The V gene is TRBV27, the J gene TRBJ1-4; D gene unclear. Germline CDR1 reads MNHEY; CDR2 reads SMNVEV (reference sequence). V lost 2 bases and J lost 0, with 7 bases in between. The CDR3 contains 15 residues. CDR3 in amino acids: CASSLVAATNEKLFF. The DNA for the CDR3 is TGTGCCAGCAGTTTAGTGGCTGCAACTAATGAAAAACTGTTTTTT.

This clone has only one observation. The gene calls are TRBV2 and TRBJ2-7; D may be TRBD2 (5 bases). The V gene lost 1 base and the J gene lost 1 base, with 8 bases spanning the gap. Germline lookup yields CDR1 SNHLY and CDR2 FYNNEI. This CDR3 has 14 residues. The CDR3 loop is CASSEEVASYEQYF. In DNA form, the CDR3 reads TGTGCCAGCAGTGAAGAGGTAGCGTCCTACGAGCAGTACTTC.

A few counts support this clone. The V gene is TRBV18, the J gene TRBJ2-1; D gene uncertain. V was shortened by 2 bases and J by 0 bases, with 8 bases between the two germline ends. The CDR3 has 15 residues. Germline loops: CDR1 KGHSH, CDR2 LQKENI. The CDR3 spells CASSPLRSSYNEQFF. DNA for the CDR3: TGTGCCAGCTCACCATTGCGGAGCTCCTACAATGAGCAGTTCTTC.

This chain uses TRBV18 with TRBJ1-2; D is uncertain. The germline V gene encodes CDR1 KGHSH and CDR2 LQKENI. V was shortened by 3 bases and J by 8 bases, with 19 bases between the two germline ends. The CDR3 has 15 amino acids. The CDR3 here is CASSPFLDQASGYTF. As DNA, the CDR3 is TGTGCCAGCTCACCGTTTTTGGATCAGGCCTCGGGCTACACCTTC.

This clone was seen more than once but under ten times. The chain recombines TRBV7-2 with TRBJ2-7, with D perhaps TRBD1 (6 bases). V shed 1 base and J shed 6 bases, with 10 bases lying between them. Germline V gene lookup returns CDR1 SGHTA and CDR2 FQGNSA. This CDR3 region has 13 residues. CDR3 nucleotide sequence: TGTGCCAGCAGCTTAGTGTTAGGGGGCGAGCAGTACTTC. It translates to CASSLVLGGEQYF.

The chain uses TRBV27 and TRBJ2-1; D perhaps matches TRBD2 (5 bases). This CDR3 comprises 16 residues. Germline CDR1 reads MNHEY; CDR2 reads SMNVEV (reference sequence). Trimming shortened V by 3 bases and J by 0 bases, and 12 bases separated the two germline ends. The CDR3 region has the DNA TGTGCCAGCAGTTTTCGGAGCGGTCTCTCCTACAATGAGCAGTTCTTC. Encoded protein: CASSFRSGLSYNEQFF.

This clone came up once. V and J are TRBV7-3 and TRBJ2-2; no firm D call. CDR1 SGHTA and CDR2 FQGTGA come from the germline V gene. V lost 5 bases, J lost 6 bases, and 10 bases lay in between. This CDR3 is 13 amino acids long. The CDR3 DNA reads TGTGCCAGCAGCCCCGTTTTGTCCGGGGAGCTGTTTTTT. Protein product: CASSPVLSGELFF.

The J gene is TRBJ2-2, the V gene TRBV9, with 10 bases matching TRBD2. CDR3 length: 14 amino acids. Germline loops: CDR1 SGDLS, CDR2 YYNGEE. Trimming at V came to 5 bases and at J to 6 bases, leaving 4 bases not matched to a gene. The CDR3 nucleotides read TGTGCCAGCAGGCAGACTAGCGGGTCCGGGGAGCTGTTTTTT. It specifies CASRQTSGSGELFF.

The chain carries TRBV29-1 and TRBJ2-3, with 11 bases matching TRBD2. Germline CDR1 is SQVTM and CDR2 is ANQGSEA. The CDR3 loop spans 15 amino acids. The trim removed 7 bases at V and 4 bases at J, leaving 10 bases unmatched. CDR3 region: CSARLLAGGPDTQYF. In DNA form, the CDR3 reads TGCAGCGCCCGTCTCCTAGCGGGAGGACCAGATACGCAGTATTTT.

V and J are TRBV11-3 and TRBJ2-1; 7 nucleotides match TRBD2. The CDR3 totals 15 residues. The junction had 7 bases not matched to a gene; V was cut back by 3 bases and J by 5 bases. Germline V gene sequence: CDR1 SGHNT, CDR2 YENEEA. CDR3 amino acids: CASSLGGQVNNEQFF. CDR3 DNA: TGTGCCAGCAGCTTGGGAGGGCAGGTGAACAATGAGCAGTTCTTC.

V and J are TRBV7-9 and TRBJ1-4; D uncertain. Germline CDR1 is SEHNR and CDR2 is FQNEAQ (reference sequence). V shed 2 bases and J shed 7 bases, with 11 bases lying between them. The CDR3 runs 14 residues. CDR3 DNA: TGTGCCAGCAGCTTATTTCAGGAGGGTGAAAAACTGTTTTTT. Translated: CASSLFQEGEKLFF.

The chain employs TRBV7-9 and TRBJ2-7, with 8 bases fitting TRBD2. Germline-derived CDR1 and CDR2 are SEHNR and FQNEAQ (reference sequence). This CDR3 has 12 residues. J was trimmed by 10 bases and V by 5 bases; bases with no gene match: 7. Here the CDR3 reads CASSVQRELQYF. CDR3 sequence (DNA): TGTGCCAGCAGCGTCCAGCGGGAGCTTCAGTACTTC.

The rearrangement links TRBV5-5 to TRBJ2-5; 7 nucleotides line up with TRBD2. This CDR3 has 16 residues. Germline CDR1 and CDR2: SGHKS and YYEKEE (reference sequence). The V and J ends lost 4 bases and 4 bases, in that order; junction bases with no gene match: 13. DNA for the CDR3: TGTGCCAGCAGCCGCCTTTGGGAGGGAGGGGCAGAGACCCAGTACTTC. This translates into CASSRLWEGGAETQYF.

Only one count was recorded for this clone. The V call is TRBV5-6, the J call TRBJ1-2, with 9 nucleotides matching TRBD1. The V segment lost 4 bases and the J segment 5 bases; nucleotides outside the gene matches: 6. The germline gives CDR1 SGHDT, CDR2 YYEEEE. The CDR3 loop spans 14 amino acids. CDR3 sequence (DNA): TGTGCCAGCAGCCCGGGGACAGGGTATTATGGCTACACCTTC. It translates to CASSPGTGYYGYTF.